At least ten counts were recorded for the clone carrying this T cell receptor beta chain. This entry comes from a study of human T cells and chemical hapten exposure. The wider study: 2% DPC applied to a 2 cm by 2 cm arm area sensitized donors.

Time point in this sample: patch test 2, 6 weeks after DPC sensitization. Documented treatment: therapeutic diphenylcyclopropenone sensitization with weekly scalp DPC. Alopecia patients between 18 and 70 years old and suitable for DPC were used as donors. Germline V gene sequence: CDR1 SGHTA, CDR2 FQGTGA. This CDR3 is built from 14 residues. With 0 bases removed from V and 7 bases from J, the gap between germline ends came to 10 bases. The library gave individual cDNA molecules unique molecular identifiers. TCRdb processed the RACE reads anew with MiXCR; each CDR3 protein has one entry. The table records a few hundred thousand distinct CDR3 sequences, over 6% of them present only once.

The sequencing used whole blood, collected in connection with sensitization to the hapten diphenylcyclopropenone (DPC). This receptor was identified in a woman aged 18-29 years with alopecia areata. Some clones in this sample may be carry-over from other donors' samples. This chain uses TRBV7-3 with TRBJ2-1, with D hard to call. The CDR3 sequence is CASSLTDALNEQFF. DNA for the CDR3: TGTGCCAGCAGCTTAACTGATGCTTTAAATGAGCAGTTCTTC.